The clone carrying this T cell receptor beta chain has at least ten counts. In germline, CDR1 is SGDLS, CDR2 YYNGEE. Trimming stripped 0 bases from V and 2 bases from J, with 5 bases between. This CDR3 is 13 amino acids long. This specimen comes from a study of CD8 T cells in ankylosing spondylitis. TCRdb fed the 5' RACE reads into MiXCR, producing one record per CDR3 protein. The repertoire consists of some 38,000 distinct CDR3 sequences, with approximately 3% occurring once and the leading ten covering under 3.5%. The sequence came from a male donor with ankylosing spondylitis or in good health (not recorded which). The chain joins TRBV9 to TRBJ1-2, with no clear D. The sequenced material came from blood, either unsorted or a sorted T cell fraction (not recorded which). The CDR3 sequence: CASSVGVNYGYTF. Here the CDR3 DNA reads TGTGCCAGCAGCGTAGGGGTAAACTATGGCTACACCTTC.